This entry describes one T cell receptor beta chain. This sample is part of a study of blood T cells in healthy people across ages. Sample-barcoded 5' priming and a J-beta primer mix drove a second PCR of about 7 to 12 cycles. Each CDR3 protein is one row after TCRdb ran MiXCR on the 5' RACE reads. The sample shows around 990,000 distinct CDR3 sequences, more than 30% of them seen only once. J gave up 6 bases and V 3 bases, and 3 bases lay outside the gene matches. Germline values: CDR1 MGHRA, CDR2 YSYEKL. This CDR3 is 13 amino acids long. This receptor was identified in a man aged 18 to 29 in good health. The chain employs TRBV4-1 and TRBJ2-5, with 8 nucleotides matching TRBD1. Sequencing was performed on blood. The CDR3 spells CASSHGQGQTQYF. CDR3 sequence (DNA): TGCGCCAGCAGCCATGGACAGGGTCAGACCCAGTACTTC.